This T cell receptor beta chain comes out of a study of T cell changes during pregnancy in multiple sclerosis (dated by TCRdb to between 2018 and 2021). The study in broad terms: Changes in the T cell repertoire over the course of pregnancy were examined in this study in women with multiple sclerosis.

Only one count was recorded for this clone. The antigen it binds to is not known. No much larger clonotype is one base removed from it; base qualities were not supplied. The library was produced with the immunoSEQ multiplex PCR assay. Here the immuneACCESS table is served through TCRdb, limited to in-frame sequences with V and J called. Missing clones are a known gap in these copies; in checked studies unresolved V genes cover under half, and the rest lacks a known reason. The sample table holds just over 60,000 clones, of which around 92% were seen once. The ten largest account for about 2.9% of the sample. The CDR3 contains 14 residues, cysteine and phenylalanine counted. Only the CDR3 DNA is retained, 42 bases long and in frame from the first base. Sequences SGDLS (CDR1) and YYNGEE (CDR2) are obtained from the germline V gene. At the junction V is shortened by 3 bases and J by 1 base, with 5 bases in between.

The chain was built from TRBV9 and TRBJ2-6, with the D gene call left open. The source of this sequence is a female donor in good health, enrolled as a control in a pregnancy study. The sequences come from peripheral blood, collected in the second trimester of pregnancy. The DNA reads TGTGCCAGCAGCGCCACATCTGGGGCCAACGTCCTGACTTTC. The encoded protein is CASSATSGANVLTF.